This T cell receptor (beta chain) was sequenced in a study of blood T cell repertoires in COVID-19. The method was immunoSEQ multiplex PCR; TCRdb's version includes in-frame clones alone and lacks a portion of them. The sample has tens of thousands of clones; roughly 90% are singletons. V lost 5 bases and J 0 bases, leaving 19 bases between the germline ends. The CDR3 loop spans 17 amino acids. Germline V gives CDR1 LNHDA, CDR2 SQIVND (reference sequence). The genes are TRBV19 and TRBJ1-2, with D possibly being TRBD1 (5 bases). This clonotype originated in a human donor in a cohort sampled during active COVID-19. Sequenced input: peripheral blood. The CDR3 loop reads CASSSRQGLSSNYGYTF. For the CDR3, the DNA is TGTGCCAGTAGTTCCAGGCAGGGCCTCTCCTCTAACTATGGCTACACCTTC.